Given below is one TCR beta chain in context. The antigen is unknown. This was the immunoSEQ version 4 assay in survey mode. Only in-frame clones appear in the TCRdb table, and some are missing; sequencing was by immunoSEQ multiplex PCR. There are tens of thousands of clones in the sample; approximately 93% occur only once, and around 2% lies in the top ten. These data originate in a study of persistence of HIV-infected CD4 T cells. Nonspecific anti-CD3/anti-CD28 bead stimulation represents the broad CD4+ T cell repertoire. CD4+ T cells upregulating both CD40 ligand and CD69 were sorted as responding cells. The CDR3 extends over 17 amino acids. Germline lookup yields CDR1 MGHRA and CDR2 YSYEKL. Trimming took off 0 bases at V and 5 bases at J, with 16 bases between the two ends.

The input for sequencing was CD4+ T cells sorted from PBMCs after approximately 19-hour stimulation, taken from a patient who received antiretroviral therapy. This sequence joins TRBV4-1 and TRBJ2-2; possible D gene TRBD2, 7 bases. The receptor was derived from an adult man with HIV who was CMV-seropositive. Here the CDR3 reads CASSQDLAGEGTGELFF. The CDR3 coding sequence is TGCGCCAGCAGCCAAGATCTTGCAGGGGAGGGAACCGGGGAGCTGTTTTTT.